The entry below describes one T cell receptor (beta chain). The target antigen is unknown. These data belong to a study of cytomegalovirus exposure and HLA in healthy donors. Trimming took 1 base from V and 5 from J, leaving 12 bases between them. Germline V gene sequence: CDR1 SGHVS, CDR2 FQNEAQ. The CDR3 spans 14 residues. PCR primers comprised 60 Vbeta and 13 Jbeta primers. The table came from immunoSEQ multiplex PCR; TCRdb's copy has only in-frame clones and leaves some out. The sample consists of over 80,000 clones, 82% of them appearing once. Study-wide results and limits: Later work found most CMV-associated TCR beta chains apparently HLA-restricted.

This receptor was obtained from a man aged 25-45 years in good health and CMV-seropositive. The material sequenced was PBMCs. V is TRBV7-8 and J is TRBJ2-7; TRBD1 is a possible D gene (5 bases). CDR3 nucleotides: TGTGCCAGCAGCTTAGTGGGCAGGGTCGACGAGCAGTACTTC. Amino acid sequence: CASSLVGRVDEQYF. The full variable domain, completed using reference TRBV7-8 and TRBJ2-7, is GAGVSQSPRYKVAKRGQDVALRCDPISGHVSLFWYQQALGQGPEFLTYFQNEAQLDKSGLPSDRFFAERPEGSVSTLKIQRTQQEDSAVYLCASSLVGRVDEQYFGPGTRLTVT.